The 27 T cell receptor beta chains below come from one sample, sequenced in a study of spatial heterogeneity in lung cancer. Time point of the sample: sample taken at primary tumor resection. The study sequenced unsorted whole RNA from tumor, nontumor lung or frozen PBMC. TCRdb ran MiXCR on the 5' RACE reads and lists one entry per CDR3 protein. The top ten clones hold roughly 6.9% of a sample with tens of thousands of distinct CDR3 sequences, more than 10% of them seen once. The specimen was PBMCs, collected at surgery. These receptors all stem from a male donor with early-stage non-small cell lung cancer.

This clonotype has a count of ten or more. This chain connects TRBV28 to TRBJ2-7, with 13 bases identical to TRBD2. This CDR3 has 16 amino acids. Trimming took 4 bases from V and 2 from J; bases not matched to a gene: 5. Germline lookup yields CDR1 MDHEN and CDR2 SYDVKM. CDR3 in amino acids: CASSYSGLAGTYEQYF. The CDR3 DNA reads as TGTGCCAGCAGTTACTCGGGACTAGCGGGAACCTACGAGCAGTACTTC.

This clonotype was seen at least ten times. This chain uses TRBV29-1 with TRBJ2-1, with D perhaps given as TRBD1 or TRBD2 (5 bases each). The V and J ends lost 0 bases and 0 bases respectively, with 12 bases between them. The V gene's germline CDR1 is SQVTM and CDR2 ANQGSEA. The CDR3 has 16 amino acids. The CDR3: CSVEDGDASSYNEQFF. The CDR3 bases are TGCAGCGTTGAAGATGGGGACGCAAGCTCCTACAATGAGCAGTTCTTC.

The chain carries TRBV10-3 and TRBJ1-1; D uncertain. Germline CDR1 ENHRY, CDR2 SYGVKD. The CDR3 covers 14 residues. CDR3 protein: CALKRTAMNTEAFF. CDR3 bases: TGTGCGCTCAAACGGACTGCCATGAACACTGAAGCTTTCTTT.

This clonotype came up a few times. This sequence joins TRBV19 and TRBJ1-1; D gene unclear. The CDR3 loop spans 11 amino acids. The V gene's germline CDR1 is LNHDA and CDR2 SQIVND (reference sequence). Trimming cost V 7 bases and J 5 bases, with 8 bases left between them. The CDR3 DNA reads as TGTGCCAGTATGATTAGGACTGAAGCTTTCTTT. The encoded protein is CASMIRTEAFF.

This clonotype was counted between two and nine times. V gene TRBV30 combines with J gene TRBJ1-6; tentative D call: TRBD1 (5 bases). V dropped 5 bases and J dropped 10 bases, with 12 bases sitting between them. Germline CDR1 is GTSNPN and CDR2 is SVGIG (reference sequence). The CDR3 totals 12 residues. The chain's CDR3 is CAWDRWGSPLHF. CDR3 nucleotide sequence: TGTGCCTGGGACCGATGGGGGTCACCCCTCCACTTT.

This clonotype has ten or more counts. The gene calls are TRBV28 and TRBJ1-2, with D perhaps TRBD1 (6 bases). V was shortened by 5 bases and J by 7 bases, with 11 bases between the two germline ends. CDR1 and CDR2 (germline): MDHEN, SYDVKM. The CDR3 covers 12 residues. The chain's CDR3 is CASSIQGFGYTF. The CDR3 region has the DNA TGTGCCAGCAGTATCCAGGGGTTTGGCTACACCTTC.

V is TRBV7-9 and J is TRBJ2-1; no firm D call. This CDR3 is 12 amino acids long. Between the trimmed V and J ends, which lost 2 bases and 8 bases, there was a span of 7 bases. CDR1 and CDR2 from the germline V gene are SEHNR and FQNEAQ (reference sequence). This CDR3 is CASSLIFYEQFF. The CDR3 DNA is TGTGCCAGCAGCTTAATATTCTATGAGCAGTTCTTC. Using reference TRBV7-9 and TRBJ2-1 for the parts outside the CDR3, the full variable domain is DTGVSQNPRHKITKRGQNVTFRCDPISEHNRLYWYRQTLGQGPEFLTYFQNEAQLEKSRLLSDRFSAERPKGSFSTLEIQRTEQGDSAMYLCASSLIFYEQFFGPGTRLTVL.

This clonotype was counted a few times. The genes are TRBV7-8 and TRBJ2-1; D may be TRBD1 (5 bases). CDR1 is SGHVS, CDR2 FQNEAQ, per germline. The length of the CDR3 is 17 residues. Trimming took off 2 bases at V and 9 bases at J, with 23 bases between the two ends. CDR3 in amino acids: CASSLLGPHASLGEQFF. The CDR3 coding sequence is TGTGCCAGCAGCTTACTGGGGCCACACGCTAGTTTGGGTGAGCAGTTCTTC.

This chain uses TRBV6-2 or TRBV6-3 with TRBJ2-7; 8 bases match TRBD1. V lost 2 bases and J lost 7; bases outside the gene matches: 10. The CDR3 sequence is 15 residues long. Germline CDR1 reads MNHEY; CDR2 reads SVGEGT. In DNA form, the CDR3 reads TGTGCCAGCAGTTACCCGTCGACAGGGGTGGAGGAGCAGTACTTC. Residues: CASSYPSTGVEEQYF.

The chain employs TRBV27 and TRBJ1-1; D is unclear. Between the trimmed V and J ends, which lost 1 base and 5 bases, there was a span of 8 bases. The CDR3 is made up of 13 amino acids. Germline V gene sequence: CDR1 MNHEY, CDR2 SMNVEV (reference sequence). CDR3 sequence reads: CASSLWVRTEAFF. The DNA for the CDR3 is TGTGCCAGCAGTTTATGGGTGAGGACTGAAGCTTTCTTT.

This clonotype showed up many times. J is TRBJ2-1 and V is TRBV3-1; tentatively, D is TRBD1 (7 bases). V lost 8 bases to trimming and J lost 6 bases, with 17 bases between them. This CDR3 is 14 amino acids long. Per germline, CDR1 LGHDT and CDR2 YNNKEL (reference sequence). Written as DNA, the CDR3 is TGTGCCAGCGGACTGACGCGGGACAGCAATGAGCAGTTCTTC. Its protein is CASGLTRDSNEQFF.

This clonotype has more than one count but fewer than ten. The gene calls are TRBV3-1 and TRBJ2-1; TRBD2 matches 10 bases. This CDR3 region has 15 residues. The germline V gene encodes CDR1 LGHDT and CDR2 YNNKEL (reference sequence). With 7 bases clipped from V and 4 bases from J, the junction kept 7 bases outside the gene matches. DNA of the CDR3: TGTGCCAGCACCCCCCAACTAGCGGGATACAATGAGCAGTTCTTC. Translation gives CASTPQLAGYNEQFF.

The rearrangement joins TRBV5-4 to TRBJ2-1; possibly TRBD2 for D (6 bases). The CDR3 loop spans 16 amino acids. V was cut by 3 bases and J by 0 bases, with 13 bases left in between. Germline loops: CDR1 SGHNT, CDR2 YYREEE (reference sequence). The CDR3 loop reads CASSSQAGSSYNEQFF. CDR3 DNA: TGTGCCAGCAGCTCCCAGGCGGGGAGCTCCTACAATGAGCAGTTCTTC.

The genes are TRBV5-6 and TRBJ2-2, with 7 bases identical to TRBD2. V trimming: 4 bases; J trimming: 1 base; junction bases outside the gene matches: 7. Germline V lookup: CDR1 SGHDT, CDR2 YYEEEE. This CDR3 is 16 amino acids long. The DNA for the CDR3 is TGTGCCAGCAGCCTTAGCGGGCGCGAGAACACCGGGGAGCTGTTTTTT. It is translated as CASSLSGRENTGELFF.

This clonotype has just a few counts. The chain has TRBV27 and TRBJ2-1; D tentatively fits TRBD1 or TRBD2 (6 bases each). The CDR3 contains 15 residues. Germline V gene sequence: CDR1 MNHEY, CDR2 SMNVEV (reference sequence). V lost 4 bases and J 4 bases, leaving 14 bases between the germline ends. DNA of the CDR3: TGTGCCAGCAGTTCCGACAGGACTACATACAATGAGCAGTTCTTC. Protein: CASSSDRTTYNEQFF.

The table lists this clonotype with many counts. This chain connects TRBV11-2 to TRBJ1-3, with D perhaps TRBD1 (5 bases). Germline loops: CDR1 SGHAT, CDR2 FQNNGV. V lost 0 bases and J lost 0, with 12 bases in between. The CDR3 is 17 amino acids. DNA of the CDR3: TGTGCCAGCAGCTTAGAAGAGACAGTCTCCTCTGGAAACACCATATATTTT. This gives the protein CASSLEETVSSGNTIYF. The full variable domain, with the rest looked up from reference TRBV11-2 and TRBJ1-3, is EAGVAQSPRYKIIEKRQSVAFWCNPISGHATLYWYQQILGQGPKLLIQFQNNGVVDDSQLPKDRFSAERLKGVDSTLKIQPAKLEDSAVYLCASSLEETVSSGNTIYFGEGSWLTVV.

The rearrangement links TRBV6-2 or TRBV6-3 to TRBJ1-2; no firm D call. The V end lost 2 bases, the J end lost 4 bases, and 11 bases lay between the germline ends. The CDR3 extends over 14 amino acids. Germline assignment: CDR1 MNHEY and CDR2 SVGEGT. CDR3 coding DNA: TGTGCCAGCAGTTACGGAGGCGCCAGCTATGGCTACACCTTC. It encodes CASSYGGASYGYTF.

The CDR3 DNA reads TGTGCCAGCAACCGGCAGGGGGCGCGGAACACAGATACGCAGTATTTT. It is translated as CASNRQGARNTDTQYF. This chain joins TRBV27 and TRBJ2-3, with 8 bases that match TRBD1. The length of the CDR3 is 16 residues. Trimming at V came to 7 bases and at J to 2 bases, leaving 11 bases not matched to a gene. Germline CDR1 reads MNHEY; CDR2 reads SMNVEV (reference sequence).

This clonotype turned up a few times. The rearrangement links TRBV11-2 to TRBJ2-7, with 8 bases identical to TRBD1. CDR3 length: 15 residues. J lost 3 bases, V lost 2 bases, and 6 bases had no gene match. Germline CDR1 and CDR2: SGHAT and FQNNGV. The CDR3 reads CASSLRYGQGYEQYF. As DNA, the CDR3 is TGTGCCAGCAGCTTACGATACGGACAGGGCTACGAGCAGTACTTC.

This clonotype was found many times. The chain carries TRBV3-1 and TRBJ2-2, with no clear D. Deletions cut 1 base from V and 6 bases from J, with 6 bases between. Germline V lookup: CDR1 LGHDT, CDR2 YNNKEL (reference sequence). The CDR3 extends over 13 amino acids. The CDR3 loop reads CASSQASAGELFF. CDR3 DNA: TGTGCCAGCAGCCAAGCAAGTGCCGGGGAGCTGTTTTTT.

The gene calls are TRBV29-1 and TRBJ2-7; 9 nucleotides agree with TRBD1. CDR1 and CDR2 (germline): SQVTM, ANQGSEA. Losses at the gene ends were 5 bases for V and 4 bases for J; bases not matched to a gene: 6. This CDR3 comprises 13 residues. The CDR3 bases are TGCAGCGTTCTCACAGGGGGCACTTACGAGCAGTACTTC. Protein: CSVLTGGTYEQYF.

The gene calls are TRBV5-1 and TRBJ2-3; 7 bases are a match to TRBD1. Trimming at V came to 5 bases and at J to 2 bases, leaving 8 bases not matched to a gene. From germline, CDR1 is SGHRS and CDR2 YFSETQ. The CDR3 spans 15 residues. The CDR3 loop reads CASSYSGQITDTQYF. CDR3 nucleotide sequence: TGCGCCAGCAGTTACTCGGGACAGATCACAGATACGCAGTATTTT.

This clonotype was observed at least ten times. The chain uses TRBV27 and TRBJ2-7, with D tentatively TRBD1 (5 bases). The CDR3 spans 14 residues. CDR1 MNHEY and CDR2 SMNVEV come from the germline V gene (reference sequence). The V end lost 0 bases, the J end lost 7 bases, and 13 bases lay between the germline ends. The CDR3 loop is CASSLSLGVWEQYF. The CDR3 DNA is TGTGCCAGCAGTTTATCGCTAGGGGTGTGGGAGCAGTACTTC.

This clonotype has a count of ten or more. The rearrangement uses TRBV7-9 and TRBJ2-7; no reliable D call. The length of the CDR3 is 16 residues. Germline-derived CDR1 and CDR2 are SEHNR and FQNEAQ (reference sequence). V was clipped by 5 bases and J by 4 bases, with 21 bases between them. In DNA, the CDR3 is TGTGCCAGCAGCCCCTTGACTGGTGACGGCGGATACGAGCAGTACTTC. It is translated as CASSPLTGDGGYEQYF.

V is TRBV19 and J is TRBJ2-1; 7 bases fit TRBD2. This CDR3 comprises 15 residues. V lost 1 base, J lost 5 bases, and 5 bases stayed unmatched. Germline lookup yields CDR1 LNHDA and CDR2 SQIVND (reference sequence). The CDR3 reads CASSIGGRANNEQFF. Here the CDR3 DNA reads TGTGCCAGTAGTATAGGAGGGAGGGCCAACAATGAGCAGTTCTTC.

This clonotype was counted between two and nine times. The chain uses TRBV3-1 and TRBJ2-3; the match to TRBD1 covers 9 bases. The CDR3 totals 15 residues. Per the germline V gene, CDR1 is LGHDT and CDR2 is YNNKEL (reference sequence). V shed 5 bases, J shed 7 bases, and the junction held 10 bases outside the gene matches. The CDR3 DNA reads TGTGCCAGCAGCATTCTGGGACAGGGCCTAAATACGCAGTATTTT. Translating it yields CASSILGQGLNTQYF.

In this sample, this clonotype turned up a few times. The chain is built from TRBV10-3 and TRBJ2-1; 8 bases agree with TRBD2. This CDR3 is built from 14 residues. V shed 9 bases, J shed 4 bases, and the junction held 8 bases outside the gene matches. CDR1 ENHRY and CDR2 SYGVKD come from the germline V gene. The CDR3 DNA follows: TGTGCCATTAAAGCGGGAGATCCTTACAATGAGCAGTTCTTC. Its protein is CAIKAGDPYNEQFF.